The clone carrying this T cell receptor (beta chain) has only a few counts. The data originate from a study of blood T cells in healthy people across ages. Study information: Template switching captured about one barcoded beta molecule per two T cells.

The CDR3 contains 16 residues. The V end was cut by 2 bases, the J end by 0 bases, with 11 bases between. CDR1 and CDR2 from the germline V gene are LGHDT and YNNKEL (reference sequence). Then a second PCR, running roughly 6 to 12 cycles, was carried out with a sample-barcoded 5' primer and a J-beta primer mix. TCRdb independently ran MiXCR on the 5' RACE reads; one entry per CDR3 protein. The sample has approximately 780,000 distinct CDR3 sequences; roughly 25% are singletons. These same records also appear under a second study, on T cells of mothers and their children.

This receptor was obtained from a boy between 5 and 17 years old in good health. What was sequenced was blood. This chain connects TRBV3-1 to TRBJ2-4, with D uncertain. The CDR3 is CASSQRKSVAKNIQYF. The CDR3 bases are TGTGCCAGCAGCCAACGGAAGTCGGTAGCCAAAAACATTCAGTACTTC. The variable domain in full, with the rest retrieved from reference TRBV3-1 and TRBJ2-4, is DTAVSQTPKYLVTQMGNDKSIKCEQNLGHDTMYWYKQDSKKFLKIMFSYNNKELIINETVPNRFSPKSPDKAHLNLHINSLELGDSAVYFCASSQRKSVAKNIQYFGAGTRLSVL.